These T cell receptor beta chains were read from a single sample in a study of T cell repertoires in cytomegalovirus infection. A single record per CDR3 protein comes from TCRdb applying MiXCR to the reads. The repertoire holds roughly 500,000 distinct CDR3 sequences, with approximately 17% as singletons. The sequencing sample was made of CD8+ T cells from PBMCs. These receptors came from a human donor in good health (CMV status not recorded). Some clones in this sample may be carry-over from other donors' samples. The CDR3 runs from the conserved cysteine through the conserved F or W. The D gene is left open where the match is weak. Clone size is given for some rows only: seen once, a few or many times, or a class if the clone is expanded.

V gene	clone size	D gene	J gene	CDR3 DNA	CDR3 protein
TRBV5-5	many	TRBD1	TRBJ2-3	TGTGCCAGCAGCCCCCAGACGGGACAGGGACAGGATACGCAGTATTTT	CASSPQTGQGQDTQYF
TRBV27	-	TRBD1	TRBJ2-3	TGTGCCAGCAGTTTGCGGGACAGGGGCTTGGATACGCAGTATTTT	CASSLRDRGLDTQYF
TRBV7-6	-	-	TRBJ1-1	TGTGCCAGCAGCCCGGAGCGGGGGGCCTCTGGAGCTTTCTTT	CASSPERGASGAFF
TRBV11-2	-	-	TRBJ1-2	TGTGCCAGCAGCTTAGGGCAGGGGACAAGAGATGGCTACACCTTC	CASSLGQGTRDGYTF
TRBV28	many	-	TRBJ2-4	TGTGCCAGCAGAGGGACAGCCAAAAACATTCAGTACTTC	CASRGTAKNIQYF
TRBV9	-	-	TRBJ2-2	TGTGCCAGCAGCGTCCGTAGCGGAGCGAACACCGGGGAGCTGTTTTTT	CASSVRSGANTGELFF
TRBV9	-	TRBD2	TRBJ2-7	TGTGCCAGCAGCGTAGGGGGGGGGACTAGCCGCGAGCAGTACTTC	CASSVGGGTSREQYF
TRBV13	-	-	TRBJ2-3	TGTGCCAGCAGCTTTCAGGGTCTCACAGATACGCAGTATTTT	CASSFQGLTDTQYF
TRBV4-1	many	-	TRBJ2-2	TGCGCCAGCTCAGGACACACGAACACCGGGGAGCTGTTTTTT	CASSGHTNTGELFF
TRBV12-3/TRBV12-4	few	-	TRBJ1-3	TGTGCCAGCAGTTTGGCACAGTCCCCTGGAAACACCATATATTTT	CASSLAQSPGNTIYF
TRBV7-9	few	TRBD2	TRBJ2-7	TGTGCCAGTAAAGGGACTAGCGGGAACGAGCAGTACTTC	CASKGTSGNEQYF
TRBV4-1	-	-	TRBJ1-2	TGCGCCAGCAGCCAAGATAGGACAAAAGGCCCTAACTATGGCTACACCTTC	CASSQDRTKGPNYGYTF
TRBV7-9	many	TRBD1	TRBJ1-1	TGTGCCAGCAGCTCCCCCCACACTACAGGGGGCAGGGACACTGAAGCTTTCTTT	CASSSPHTTGGRDTEAFF
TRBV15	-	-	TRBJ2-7	TGTGCCACCAGCAGAGACAGGAACTACGAGCAGTACTTC	CATSRDRNYEQYF
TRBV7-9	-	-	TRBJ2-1	TGTGCCAGCATCCTAGTATCCTACAATGAGCAGTTCTTC	CASILVSYNEQFF
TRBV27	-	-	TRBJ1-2	TGTGCCAGCAGTTTATCGAGAGGGCAGGGAGGCTATGGCTACACCTTC	CASSLSRGQGGYGYTF
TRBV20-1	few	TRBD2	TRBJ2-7	TGCAGTGCTAGAGATTTGTGGGAGGGAAACGAGCAGTACTTC	CSARDLWEGNEQYF
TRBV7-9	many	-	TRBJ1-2	TGTGCCAGCAGCTTGGGGGGTCACTATGGCTACACCTTC	CASSLGGHYGYTF
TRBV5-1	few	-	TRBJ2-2	TGCGCCAGCAGCGGGCATCCCGGGGAGCTGTTTTTT	CASSGHPGELFF
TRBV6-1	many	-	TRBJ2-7	TGTGCCAGCAGTCCCATCCCTCAGGGGTCCTACGAGCAGTACTTC	CASSPIPQGSYEQYF
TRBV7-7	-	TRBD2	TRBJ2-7	TGTGCTAGCAGCTTAGGTGGGGGGGGAGCCTACGAGCAGTACTTC	CASSLGGGGAYEQYF
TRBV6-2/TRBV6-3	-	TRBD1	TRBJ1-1	TGTGCCAGCAGTTACCCGCAACAGGGGGAATCTGAAGCTTTCTTT	CASSYPQQGESEAFF
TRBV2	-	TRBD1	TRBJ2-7	TGTGCCAGCAGTGTGGCAGGGGGCAACCTCTACGAGCAGTACTTC	CASSVAGGNLYEQYF
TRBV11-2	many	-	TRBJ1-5	TGTGCCAGCAGCTTAGATTGGCAGTCGAGCAATCAGCCCCAGCATTTT	CASSLDWQSSNQPQHF
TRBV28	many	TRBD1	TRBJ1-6	TGTGCCAGCAGTTTGGTCCCCGGGACAGTCTATAATTCACCCCTCCACTTT	CASSLVPGTVYNSPLHF
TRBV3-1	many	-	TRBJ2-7	TGTGCCAGCAGCCAAGATTTGAAGGGGCCCTACGAGCAGTACTTC	CASSQDLKGPYEQYF
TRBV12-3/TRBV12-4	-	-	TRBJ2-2	TGTGCCAGCAGTTTACCCCTAATCCCCGGGGAGCTGTTTTTT	CASSLPLIPGELFF
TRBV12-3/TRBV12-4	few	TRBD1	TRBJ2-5	TGTGCCAGCAGTTTTGAGGCAGGGGGCGAACAAGAGACCCAGTACTTC	CASSFEAGGEQETQYF
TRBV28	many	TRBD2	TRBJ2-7	TGTGCCAGCAGTGCCGCCCCCCCACTAGCGGGCGCATACTCCTACGAGCAGTACTTC	CASSAAPPLAGAYSYEQYF
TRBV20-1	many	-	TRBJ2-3	TGCAGTGCTAGAGGGGCAATCGTAGCGGATGCAACAGATACGCAGTATTTT	CSARGAIVADATDTQYF
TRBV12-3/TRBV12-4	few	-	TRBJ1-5	TGTGCCAGCACCTTGGGGACATGGGATCAGCCCCAGCATTTT	CASTLGTWDQPQHF
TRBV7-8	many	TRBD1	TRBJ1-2	TGTGCCAGCAGCTTAGCGTTGGGGGACAGGGGCTATGGCTACACCTTC	CASSLALGDRGYGYTF
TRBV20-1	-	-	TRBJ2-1	TGCAGTGCTTCCCCTTATGGGGTCAACAATGAGCAGTTCTTC	CSASPYGVNNEQFF
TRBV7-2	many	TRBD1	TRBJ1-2	TGTGCCAGCAGCTTAGCCGGGACAGCTAACTATGGCTACACCTTC	CASSLAGTANYGYTF
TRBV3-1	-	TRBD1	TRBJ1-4	TGTGCCAGCAGCCCTGCCGGACAGGCGGGGTCTAATGAAAAACTGTTTTTT	CASSPAGQAGSNEKLFF
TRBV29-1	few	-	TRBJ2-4	TGCAGCGTTGAGACCGAGAACATTCAGTACTTC	CSVETENIQYF
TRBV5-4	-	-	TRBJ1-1	TGTGCCAGCAGCTGGGGCCTGAACACTGAAGCTTTCTTT	CASSWGLNTEAFF
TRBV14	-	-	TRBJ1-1	TGTGCCAGCAGCCAGGGCGGGTGGGACACTGAAGCTTTCTTT	CASSQGGWDTEAFF
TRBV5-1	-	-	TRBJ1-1	TGCGCCAGCAGCCGGTTCCTTGGGAACACTGAAGCTTTCTTT	CASSRFLGNTEAFF
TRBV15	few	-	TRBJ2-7	TGTGCCACCAGCAGAGATCGGGGAGCGAGCTCCTACGAGCAGTACTTC	CATSRDRGASSYEQYF
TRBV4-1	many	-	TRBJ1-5	TGCGCCAGCAGCCAAAAAGGAGGGACTCAGCCCCAGCATTTT	CASSQKGGTQPQHF
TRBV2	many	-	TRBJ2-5	TGTGCCAGCAGTGCGAGGGACATACAAGAGACCCAGTACTTC	CASSARDIQETQYF
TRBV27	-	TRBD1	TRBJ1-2	TGTGCCAGCGGGACAGGGAGGTCCTATGGCTACACCTTC	CASGTGRSYGYTF
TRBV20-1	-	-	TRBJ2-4	TGCAGTGCTAGTAGTGCTCGGAGAGCTGGGCTAGCCAAAAACATTCAGTACTTC	CSASSARRAGLAKNIQYF
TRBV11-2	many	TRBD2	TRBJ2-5	TGTGCCAGCAGCCCCGGGACTAGCGGGAGTCAGTGGAGAGAGACCCAGTACTTC	CASSPGTSGSQWRETQYF
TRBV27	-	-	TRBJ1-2	TGTGCCAGCAGTTCTTGGACAGACCTTAGCTACACCTTC	CASSSWTDLSYTF
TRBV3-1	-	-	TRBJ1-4	TGTGCCAGCAGCCAAACGTACAGAACAACTAATGAAAAACTGTTTTTT	CASSQTYRTTNEKLFF
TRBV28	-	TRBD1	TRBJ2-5	TGTGCCAGCAGTCTAGCTTCCGGGACAGGGGTTTACCAAGAGACCCAGTACTTC	CASSLASGTGVYQETQYF
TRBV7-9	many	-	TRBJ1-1	TGTGCCAGCAGCTTCACCAACACTGAAGCTTTCTTT	CASSFTNTEAFF